Shown below are 20 T cell receptor beta chains from a single sample sequenced in a study of neurological immune-mediated disorders. Using its own MiXCR run on the 5' RACE reads, TCRdb lists one record per CDR3 protein. The table has 70,000 to 90,000 distinct CDR3 sequences, approximately 6% seen once. The time point was: longitudinal time-point 2. The sequencing input was PBMCs. These receptors all come from an older woman with multiple sclerosis.

The V call is TRBV20-1, the J call TRBJ2-5; 7 bases are a match to TRBD2. The V and J ends lost 3 bases and 2 bases, in that order; junction bases with no gene match: 6. The CDR3 is 14 residues long. Germline CDR1 reads DFQATT; CDR2 reads SNEGSKA (reference sequence). CDR3 nucleotide sequence: TGCAGTGCTAGGGCCCACGGGGGGCAAGAGACCCAGTACTTC. The encoded protein is CSARAHGGQETQYF.

This clonotype appeared many times. CDR3 residues: CSARVAVGGGNSPLHF. DNA for the CDR3: TGCAGTGCTAGAGTCGCAGTGGGGGGGGGTAATTCACCCCTCCACTTT. The chain has TRBV20-1 and TRBJ1-6, with a possible D match to TRBD1 (5 bases). This CDR3 comprises 16 residues. Germline V gene data show CDR1 as DFQATT and CDR2 as SNEGSKA (reference sequence). Trimming left V 1 base short and J 6 bases short, with 16 bases between.

This clonotype was counted between two and nine times. The chain is built from TRBV28 and TRBJ1-2; TRBD1 might be the D (5 bases). V lost 4 bases and J 7 bases, leaving 10 bases between the germline ends. The V gene's germline CDR1 is MDHEN and CDR2 SYDVKM. The CDR3 sequence is 12 residues long. The CDR3 here is CASSSGAAGYTF. Written as DNA, the CDR3 is TGTGCCAGCAGTTCTGGGGCGGCTGGCTACACCTTC.

This clonotype came up many times. The chain uses TRBV7-8 and TRBJ2-7; 9 positions match TRBD1. The CDR3 is made up of 13 amino acids. Germline V gene lookup returns CDR1 SGHVS and CDR2 FQNEAQ. V gave up 5 bases and J gave up 5 bases; unmatched junction bases: 4. CDR3 region: CASSRDRADEQYF. Here the CDR3 DNA reads TGTGCCAGCAGCAGGGACAGGGCTGACGAGCAGTACTTC.

This clonotype was recorded many times. This sequence joins TRBV5-1 and TRBJ1-5; D remains ambiguous. The V gene's germline CDR1 is SGHRS and CDR2 YFSETQ. V was clipped by 4 bases and J by 2 bases, with 13 bases between them. This CDR3 has 15 amino acids. The DNA of the CDR3 is TGCGCCAGCAGCCCCGACTCCTTTGGCAATCAGCCCCAGCATTTT. The encoded protein is CASSPDSFGNQPQHF.

This clonotype was seen many times. The chain is built from TRBV28 and TRBJ2-7; D is unclear. Germline values: CDR1 MDHEN, CDR2 SYDVKM. V was cut by 8 bases and J by 4 bases, with 9 bases left in between. The CDR3 extends over 11 amino acids. The CDR3 region has the DNA TGTGCCAGCCTACGAGGATACGAGCAGTACTTC. Protein: CASLRGYEQYF.

This clonotype came up a few times. This rearrangement joins TRBV18 to TRBJ1-5; no reliable D call. Per the germline V gene, CDR1 is KGHSH and CDR2 is LQKENI. The V end was cut by 3 bases, the J end by 0 bases, with 6 bases between. The CDR3 is made up of 14 amino acids. This CDR3 reads CASSPQNSNQPQHF. CDR3 DNA sequence: TGTGCCAGCTCACCTCAGAATAGCAATCAGCCCCAGCATTTT.

This clonotype was observed at least ten times. The chain uses TRBV15 and TRBJ1-3, with a tentative D call TRBD1 (5 bases). The CDR3 is 16 amino acids. Germline values: CDR1 LNHNV, CDR2 YYDKDF (reference sequence). V dropped 2 bases and J dropped 3 bases, with 14 bases sitting between them. The CDR3 nucleotides are TGTGCCACCAGCAGACAGGGTGGGGTGTTTGGAAACACCATATATTTT. Amino acid sequence: CATSRQGGVFGNTIYF.

CDR3 in amino acids: CASSSGLAGVFEQFF. The CDR3, as DNA: TGCGCCAGCAGCTCGGGACTAGCGGGGGTTTTTGAGCAGTTCTTC. The rearrangement joins TRBV5-1 to TRBJ2-1, with 14 bases that match TRBD2. The CDR3 extends over 15 amino acids. Germline V lookup: CDR1 SGHRS, CDR2 YFSETQ. Unmatched junction bases numbered 5, after V lost 3 bases and J lost 9 bases. The whole variable domain, remainder taken from reference TRBV5-1 and TRBJ2-1, is KAGVTQTPRYLIKTRGQQVTLSCSPISGHRSVSWYQQTPGQGLQFLFEYFSETQRNKGNFPGRFSGRQFSNSRSEMNVSTLELGDSALYLCASSSGLAGVFEQFFGPGTRLTVL.

In its sample, this clonotype was seen a few times. This chain links TRBV7-9 with TRBJ2-3; D is perhaps TRBD2 (6 bases). This CDR3 is built from 15 residues. Germline assignment: CDR1 SEHNR and CDR2 FQNEAQ (reference sequence). The V end lost 1 base, the J end lost 4 bases, and 12 bases lay between the germline ends. The CDR3, as DNA: TGTGCCAGCAGCTTAGTGGCGGGGAGAGCAGATACGCAGTATTTT. This codes for CASSLVAGRADTQYF.

This clonotype was observed a few times. The chain is built from TRBV7-2 and TRBJ1-5; D remains ambiguous. This CDR3 has 14 amino acids. Germline V gene sequence: CDR1 SGHTA, CDR2 FQGNSA. Trimming stripped 5 bases from V and 4 bases from J, with 12 bases between. CDR3 protein: CASSPNVGNQPQHF. DNA of the CDR3: TGTGCCAGCAGCCCGAACGTGGGGAATCAGCCCCAGCATTTT.

This clonotype showed up many times. This chain links TRBV5-1 with TRBJ2-1, with D possibly being TRBD1 (6 bases). Germline CDR1 SGHRS, CDR2 YFSETQ. Between the trimmed V and J ends, which lost 4 bases and 5 bases, there was a span of 16 bases. This CDR3 is built from 15 residues. The CDR3 region has the DNA TGCGCCAGCAGCCTAAACCACCAGGGGAACAATGAGCAGTTCTTC. Its translation: CASSLNHQGNNEQFF.

There are a few counts of this clonotype. The chain recombines TRBV6-1 with TRBJ1-2, with 7 bases fitting TRBD1. Germline CDR1 is MNHNS and CDR2 is SASEGT. There are 14 residues in the CDR3. J gave up 4 bases and V 3 bases, and 5 bases lay outside the gene matches. For the CDR3, the DNA is TGTGCCAGCAGTGAGACAGGGTCTTTCTATGGCTACACCTTC. Translated: CASSETGSFYGYTF.

The sample holds many counts of this clonotype. The chain employs TRBV10-3 and TRBJ2-2; no clear D. CDR1 ENHRY and CDR2 SYGVKD come from the germline V gene. With 1 base removed from V and 2 bases from J, the gap between germline ends came to 5 bases. The CDR3 runs 14 residues. CDR3 sequence (DNA): TGTGCCATCAGTGAGTTGGGAAACACCGGGGAGCTGTTTTTT. Translation gives CAISELGNTGELFF.

Many counts were recorded for this clonotype. The chain couples TRBV5-1 to TRBJ2-3; 9 bases agree with TRBD1. V lost 4 bases, J lost 6 bases, and 9 bases stayed unmatched. CDR1 is SGHRS, CDR2 YFSETQ, per germline. CDR3 length: 15 amino acids. The CDR3 coding sequence is TGCGCCAGCAGCGACGGGACAGGGACGGCTGATACGCAGTATTTT. Protein sequence: CASSDGTGTADTQYF.

There are many counts of this clonotype. The J gene is TRBJ2-2, the V gene TRBV7-9; TRBD2 matches 11 bases. Germline trimming cut 7 bases from V and 1 base from J; bases unmatched to any gene: 8. Germline loops: CDR1 SEHNR, CDR2 FQNEAQ (reference sequence). The CDR3 contains 17 residues. Written as DNA, the CDR3 is TGTGCCAGCACCACGACTAGCGGGGCGATGAACACCGGGGAGCTGTTTTTT. Its protein product is CASTTTSGAMNTGELFF.

V is TRBV20-1 and J is TRBJ1-1; unclear D gene. Germline V lookup: CDR1 DFQATT, CDR2 SNEGSKA (reference sequence). This CDR3 has 16 amino acids. Trimming left V 3 bases short and J 3 bases short, with 20 bases between. CDR3 nucleotides: TGCAGTGCTAGTAATGTGGGGAGGTTGGCGGACACTGAAGCTTTCTTT. The encoded protein is CSASNVGRLADTEAFF.

This clonotype was recorded at least ten times. The rearrangement uses TRBV5-1 and TRBJ2-7; TRBD2 aligns across 12 bases. The V gene's germline CDR1 is SGHRS and CDR2 YFSETQ. The CDR3 covers 17 residues. Trimming at V came to 2 bases and at J to 1 base, leaving 7 bases not matched to a gene. The CDR3 DNA is TGCGCCAGCAGCTTACCTAGCGGGGGGGCCTCTTCCTACGAGCAGTACTTC. Amino acid sequence: CASSLPSGGASSYEQYF.

There are many counts of this clonotype. This chain joins TRBV28 and TRBJ1-2; tentatively, D is TRBD1 (6 bases). Germline assignment: CDR1 MDHEN and CDR2 SYDVKM. Trimming removed 6 bases from V and 4 bases from J, with 6 bases in between. The CDR3 is made up of 11 amino acids. The CDR3 nucleotides are TGTGCCAGCAGGGACAGCTATGGCTACACCTTC. This gives the protein CASRDSYGYTF.

This clonotype was observed at least ten times. The rearrangement joins TRBV6-5 to TRBJ1-1; TRBD1 aligns across 8 bases. The length of the CDR3 is 19 residues. CDR1 and CDR2 from the germline V gene are MNHEY and SVGAGI. V lost 0 bases, J lost 1 base, and 13 bases stayed unmatched. The CDR3 DNA follows: TGTGCCAGCAGTTACTCGGGGATATACCTGACAGGGGAGAACACTGAAGCTTTCTTT. Residues: CASSYSGIYLTGENTEAFF.